A single sample is the source of the 16 T cell receptor beta chains below, sequenced in a study of identical twins. TCRdb re-called the 5' RACE reads with MiXCR, one entry per CDR3 protein. The table shows about 730,000 distinct CDR3 sequences, with 21% occurring only once. These data are also associated with another study on T cells expressing NK-cell markers.

The sequenced material came from PBMCs. Source of these receptors: a woman aged 18-29 years in good health.

The chain couples TRBV6-5 to TRBJ2-3; maybe TRBD2 (6 bases). V was clipped by 4 bases and J by 1 base, with 9 bases between them. The germline gives CDR1 MNHEY, CDR2 SVGAGI. CDR3 length: 14 amino acids. The CDR3 protein is CASSSASGTDTQYF. CDR3 sequence (DNA): TGTGCCAGCAGTTCAGCTAGCGGCACAGATACGCAGTATTTT.

This clonotype turned up a few times. The CDR3 bases are TGCGCCAGCAAGGGAGAAGGAATCACGTCCGTGTCCTACAATGAGCAGTTCTTC. This sequence encodes CASKGEGITSVSYNEQFF. The J gene is TRBJ2-1, the V gene TRBV5-1; possible D gene TRBD2, 5 bases. Germline CDR1 and CDR2: SGHRS and YFSETQ. V was shortened by 6 bases and J by 1 base, with 23 bases between the two germline ends. The CDR3 is 18 amino acids.

The chain couples TRBV11-2 to TRBJ2-7; tentative D call: TRBD2 (5 bases). Trimming cost V 7 bases and J 4 bases, with 23 bases left between them. The CDR3 extends over 16 amino acids. The V gene's germline CDR1 is SGHAT and CDR2 FQNNGV. The CDR3 loop reads CASTPASGGKRYEQYF. The CDR3 bases are TGTGCCAGCACCCCGGCGAGCGGAGGAAAAAGATACGAGCAGTACTTC.

CDR3 sequence: CSARGRNNYGYTF. The CDR3 bases are TGCAGTGCTAGAGGCAGAAATAACTATGGCTACACCTTC. J is TRBJ1-2 and V is TRBV20-1; D is ambiguous. Germline loops: CDR1 DFQATT, CDR2 SNEGSKA (reference sequence). The CDR3 totals 13 residues. With 1 base removed from V and 1 base from J, the gap between germline ends came to 7 bases.

This clonotype showed up many times. The chain links TRBV7-2 to TRBJ2-7; 9 bases match TRBD2. The J segment lost 10 bases and the V segment lost 1 base, leaving 5 bases of the junction unmatched. This CDR3 is built from 13 residues. Germline lookup yields CDR1 SGHTA and CDR2 FQGNSA. The CDR3 DNA is TGTGCCAGCAGCTTAGAGGCGGGAGGGTCCCAGTACTTC. This sequence encodes CASSLEAGGSQYF.

This clonotype was detected many times. The chain uses TRBV29-1 and TRBJ2-1; 9 bases match TRBD2. Germline V CDR1 and CDR2: SQVTM, ANQGSEA. CDR3 length: 15 amino acids. The ends lost 5 bases at V and 6 bases at J; junction bases unmatched: 11. CDR3 sequence: CSVLLLAGMGNEQFF. CDR3 DNA: TGCAGCGTTCTTCTCCTAGCGGGAATGGGCAATGAGCAGTTCTTC.

CDR3 region: CASSVERNTQYF. As DNA, the CDR3 is TGTGCCAGCAGCGTAGAGAGGAATACGCAGTATTTT. The rearrangement joins TRBV9 to TRBJ2-3; D remains ambiguous. Germline lookup yields CDR1 SGDLS and CDR2 YYNGEE. V dropped 0 bases and J dropped 7 bases, with 6 bases sitting between them. The CDR3 has 12 residues.

This clonotype was counted between two and nine times. The chain combines TRBV25-1 with TRBJ2-5; a possible D gene is TRBD1 (5 bases). CDR3 length: 13 residues. Germline CDR1 and CDR2: MGHDK and SYGVNS. V shed 4 bases and J shed 2 bases, with 8 bases lying between them. The CDR3 protein is CASSVRAQETQYF. The CDR3 coding sequence is TGTGCCAGCAGTGTCAGGGCTCAAGAGACCCAGTACTTC.

The chain recombines TRBV12-3 or TRBV12-4 with TRBJ2-7; D is uncertain. The CDR3 runs to 14 residues. V was pared by 4 bases and J by 4 bases, with 14 bases between. CDR3: CASSSQTWDYEQYF. DNA for the CDR3: TGTGCCAGCAGTTCCCAGACCTGGGATTACGAGCAGTACTTC.

This sequence joins TRBV11-2 and TRBJ2-5; 11 bases match TRBD1. V gave up 6 bases and J gave up 6 bases; unmatched junction bases: 6. The CDR3 totals 14 residues. Germline-derived CDR1 and CDR2 are SGHAT and FQNNGV. The CDR3 coding sequence is TGTGCCAGCAGTCTGGGACAGGGGGGAAAGACCCAGTACTTC. Translation gives CASSLGQGGKTQYF.

This chain uses TRBV20-1 with TRBJ2-7; 9 nucleotides align to TRBD1. Germline V gene sequence: CDR1 DFQATT, CDR2 SNEGSKA (reference sequence). The CDR3 is 14 residues long. J lost 2 bases, V lost 2 bases, and 4 bases had no gene match. The CDR3 sequence: CSARSGQGTYEQYF. The CDR3 bases are TGCAGTGCTAGATCGGGACAGGGAACCTACGAGCAGTACTTC.

This clonotype was picked up a small number of times. V and J are TRBV29-1 and TRBJ2-7; TRBD2 agrees at 7 bases. This CDR3 has 14 residues. Germline loops: CDR1 SQVTM, CDR2 ANQGSEA. The trim removed 7 bases at V and 4 bases at J, leaving 13 bases unmatched. CDR3 amino acids: CSAGAGPLNYEQYF. Here the CDR3 DNA reads TGCAGCGCCGGAGCGGGGCCCCTCAATTACGAGCAGTACTTC.

V gene TRBV27 combines with J gene TRBJ2-7; D is possibly TRBD1 (6 bases). V lost 5 bases and J 3 bases, leaving 14 bases between the germline ends. Germline lookup yields CDR1 MNHEY and CDR2 SMNVEV (reference sequence). This CDR3 spans 14 amino acids. CDR3 DNA: TGTGCCAGCAGTCTTTCCGGGACATTCTACGAGCAGTACTTC. This encodes CASSLSGTFYEQYF.

There are a few counts of this clonotype. The chain links TRBV12-3 or TRBV12-4 to TRBJ1-1; D remains ambiguous. Between the trimmed V and J ends, which lost 0 bases and 11 bases, there was a span of 16 bases. This CDR3 contains 14 residues. CDR3 nucleotide sequence: TGTGCCAGCAGTTTAGCGGGTATATGGGATGTGGCTTTCTTT. Translation gives CASSLAGIWDVAFF.

The J gene is TRBJ1-1, the V gene TRBV20-1, with 9 bases fitting TRBD1. There are 12 residues in the CDR3. The germline V gene encodes CDR1 DFQATT and CDR2 SNEGSKA (reference sequence). The CDR3 region is CRGTGYEGEAFF. CDR3 nucleotides: TGCAGAGGGACAGGGTATGAGGGTGAAGCTTTCTTT.

The chain recombines TRBV12-3 or TRBV12-4 with TRBJ2-1; 7 nucleotides agree with TRBD2. This CDR3 region has 13 residues. V lost 4 bases to trimming and J lost 3 bases; unmatched junction nucleotides: 0. In DNA, the CDR3 is TGTGCCAGCAGTTGGGAGGGCTACAATGAGCAGTTCTTC. This gives the protein CASSWEGYNEQFF.